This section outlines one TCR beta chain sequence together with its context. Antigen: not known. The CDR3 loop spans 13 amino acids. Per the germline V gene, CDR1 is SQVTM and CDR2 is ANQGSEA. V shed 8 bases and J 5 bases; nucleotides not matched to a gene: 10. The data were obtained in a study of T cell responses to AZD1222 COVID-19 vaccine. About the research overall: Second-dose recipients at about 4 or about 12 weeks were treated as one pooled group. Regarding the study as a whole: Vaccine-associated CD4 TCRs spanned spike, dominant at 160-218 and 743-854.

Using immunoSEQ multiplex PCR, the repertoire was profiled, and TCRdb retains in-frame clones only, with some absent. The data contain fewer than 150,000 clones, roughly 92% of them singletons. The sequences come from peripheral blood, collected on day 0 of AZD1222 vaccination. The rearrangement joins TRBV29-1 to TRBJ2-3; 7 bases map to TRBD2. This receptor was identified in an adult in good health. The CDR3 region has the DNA TGCAGCATGAGATCGGGGAGGGGAGATACGCAGTATTTT. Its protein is CSMRSGRGDTQYF.